This T cell receptor (beta chain) came from a study of cytomegalovirus exposure and HLA in healthy donors. V gave up 1 base and J gave up 3 bases; unmatched junction bases: 5. CDR3 length: 15 amino acids. Germline V gene sequence: CDR1 SGHAT, CDR2 FQDESV (reference sequence). Researchers ran the PCR with 60 Vbeta and 13 Jbeta primers. Measured with immunoSEQ multiplex PCR; TCRdb has only the in-frame clones, and not every one. The sample records 150,000 to 250,000 clones, around 78% being singletons. The study, taken as a whole, reports: DRB1 showed the most TCR associations and HLA-C the fewest in a later analysis, as rates varied by HLA locus.

For this clone: Its cognate antigen is unknown.

The clonotype comes from a man under 40 in good health and CMV-seronegative. The chain is built from TRBV11-1 and TRBJ2-5, with 7 bases fitting TRBD1. The sequenced sample consisted of PBMCs. In DNA, the CDR3 is TGTGCCAGCAGCTTAGGGGACAGCCAGAAAGAGACCCAGTACTTC. Translated: CASSLGDSQKETQYF. Together with reference TRBV11-1 and TRBJ2-5, the CDR3 gives the full variable domain: EAEVAQSPRYKITEKSQAVAFWCDPISGHATLYWYRQILGQGPELLVQFQDESVVDDSQLPKDRFSAERLKGVDSTLKIQPAELGDSAMYLCASSLGDSQKETQYFGPGTRLLVL.